This entry is about one T cell receptor (beta chain). No antigen is known for it. Primers included in the PCR were 60 Vbeta and 13 Jbeta primers. TCRdb keeps only in-frame clones here, not all; method: immunoSEQ multiplex PCR. The table shows under 130,000 clones, with around three quarters occurring only once. This record belongs to a study of cytomegalovirus exposure and HLA in healthy donors. Regarding the study as a whole: The authors excluded some V segments, including TRBV6-2 and TRBV6-3, as indistinguishable. A later analysis linked a missense variant in DCLRE1C to the trimming of TCR beta V and J genes. Accurate prediction of HLA-A and HLA-B alleles (for most subjects) was reportedly achieved from TCR beta sequences.

Trimming shortened V by 3 bases and J by 4 bases, and 17 bases separated the two germline ends. The CDR3 is 15 residues long. Germline lookup yields CDR1 SGDLS and CDR2 YYNGEE. Input material: PBMCs. The V and J genes are TRBV9 and TRBJ2-7, with D possibly matching TRBD1 (5 bases). The source of this sequence is a man in his forties or fifties in good health and CMV-seropositive. As DNA, the CDR3 is TGTGCCAGCAGCGCAGACCCCCTGGGGCGGTACGAGCAGTACTTC. Encoded protein: CASSADPLGRYEQYF. The whole variable domain, remainder taken from reference TRBV9 and TRBJ2-7, is DSGVTQTPKHLITATGQRVTLRCSPRSGDLSVYWYQQSLDQGLQFLIQYYNGEERAKGNILERFSAQQFPDLHSELNLSSLELGDSALYFCASSADPLGRYEQYFGPGTRLTVT.